These 19 T cell receptor beta chains were sequenced from one sample in a study of shared clonotypes between healthy human individuals. TCRdb's copy holds only in-frame clones and misses some; the assay was immunoSEQ multiplex PCR. This table has approximately 1,000,000 clones, about four fifths appearing once. The sequenced material came from memory CD4+ T cells from PBMCs. The subset here: CD45RA-negative fraction. These TCRs come from a man between 18 and 35 years old in good health. Some clones in this sample may be carry-over from other donors' samples.

About this clone itself: Just one base apart from a much larger clone, this may be a read error. The V gene is TRBV11-3, the J gene TRBJ2-1; D gene unclear. The V and J ends lost 3 bases and 0 bases respectively, with 3 bases between them. This CDR3 is built from 13 residues. Germline V CDR1 and CDR2: SGHNT, YENEEA. CDR3 bases: TGTGCCAGCAGCTTCAGCTCCTACAATGAGCAGTTCTTC. Translation: CASSFSSYNEQFF. The whole variable domain, filled in from reference TRBV11-3 and TRBJ2-1, reads EAGVVQSPRYKIIEKKQPVAFWCNPISGHNTLYWYLQNLGQGPELLIRYENEEAVDDSQLPKDRFSAERLKGVDSTLKIQPAELGDSAVYLCASSFSSYNEQFFGPGTRLTVL.

The V gene is TRBV5-8, the J gene TRBJ2-7; the match to TRBD1 covers 10 bases. The CDR3 has 14 amino acids. With 1 base clipped from V and 7 bases from J, the junction kept 5 bases outside the gene matches. The germline CDR1 and CDR2 sequences are SGHTS and YDEGEE. The CDR3 sequence: CASSLMGQGREQYF. The DNA for the CDR3 is TGTGCCAGCAGCTTGATGGGACAGGGGAGGGAGCAGTACTTC.

V usage is TRBV5-5 and J usage is TRBJ1-5; D unclear. CDR3 size: 15 residues. Trimming removed 0 bases from V and 1 base from J, with 8 bases in between. Germline loops: CDR1 SGHKS, CDR2 YYEKEE (reference sequence). CDR3 DNA: TGTGCCAGCAGCTTGGCCCCCGAGAGCAATCAGCCCCAGCATTTT. It yields the protein CASSLAPESNQPQHF.

The gene calls are TRBV28 and TRBJ2-7; no firm D call. In germline, CDR1 is MDHEN, CDR2 SYDVKM. V gave up 7 bases and J gave up 2 bases, with 12 bases separating them. There are 13 residues in the CDR3. The CDR3 sequence is CASNRNGPYEQYF. CDR3 DNA: TGTGCCAGCAACAGAAACGGTCCCTACGAGCAGTACTTC.

A few counts support this clone. The V gene is TRBV4-1, the J gene TRBJ2-7; D is possibly TRBD1 (7 bases). The CDR3 runs 15 residues. V was shortened by 1 base and J by 3 bases, with 13 bases between the two germline ends. Germline V gene sequence: CDR1 MGHRA, CDR2 YSYEKL. The DNA for the CDR3 is TGCGCCAGCAGCCAAGCGCTTCAGGGGGGCTACGAGCAGTACTTC. Its protein product is CASSQALQGGYEQYF.

The chain couples TRBV11-3 to TRBJ2-3, with 8 bases identical to TRBD2. V dropped 1 base and J dropped 4; count of bases not matched to a gene: 4. Germline-derived CDR1 and CDR2 are SGHNT and YENEEA. The CDR3 consists of 15 residues. The CDR3 DNA reads as TGTGCCAGCAGCTTAGTTAGCGGGACCGCAGATACGCAGTATTTT. It yields the protein CASSLVSGTADTQYF.

In its sample, this clone was seen once. This chain uses TRBV7-9 with TRBJ2-1, with 13 bases lining up with TRBD2. V lost 2 bases to trimming and J lost 9 bases; unmatched junction nucleotides: 7. Looked up from germline, CDR1 is SEHNR and CDR2 is FQNEAQ (reference sequence). This CDR3 spans 16 amino acids. The CDR3 coding sequence is TGTGCCAGCAGCTTAAGAGGACTAGCGGGAGTTCTTGAGCAGTTCTTC. Translation gives CASSLRGLAGVLEQFF.

The chain couples TRBV7-2 to TRBJ1-5, with TRBD1 as a possible D gene (6 bases). With 5 bases removed from V and 8 bases from J, the gap between germline ends came to 25 bases. Germline V gives CDR1 SGHTA, CDR2 FQGNSA. The length of the CDR3 is 17 residues. CDR3 DNA: TGTGCCAGCAGCCTCAGGGCGGGAGGGGGAAGTTCGGAGCCCCAGCATTTT. It yields the protein CASSLRAGGGSSEPQHF. The entire variable domain, with the rest obtained from reference TRBV7-2 and TRBJ1-5, is as follows: GAGVSQSPSNKVTEKGKDVELRCDPISGHTALYWYRQSLGQGLEFLIYFQGNSAPDKSGLPSDRFSAERTGGSVSTLTIQRTQQEDSAVYLCASSLRAGGGSSEPQHFGDGTRLSIL.

This clone showed up many times. V gene TRBV29-1 combines with J gene TRBJ1-1; no reliable D call. The CDR3 sequence is 14 residues long. Germline CDR1 and CDR2: SQVTM and ANQGSEA. Trimming took off 7 bases at V and 1 base at J, with 16 bases between the two ends. The CDR3, as DNA: TGCAGCGCAACTCGGGGAATCGGGAACACTGAAGCTTTCTTT. Translation: CSATRGIGNTEAFF.

This chain uses TRBV30 with TRBJ1-2; D remains unclear. Germline values: CDR1 GTSNPN, CDR2 SVGIG (reference sequence). The V and J ends lost 4 bases and 8 bases respectively, with 14 bases between them. This CDR3 spans 12 amino acids. CDR3 DNA sequence: TGTGCCTGGAATCCGGGTACGGGGGGCTACACCTTC. This encodes CAWNPGTGGYTF.

This clone was seen a single time. The chain combines TRBV19 with TRBJ1-5; D is perhaps TRBD1 (5 bases). This CDR3 is 14 amino acids long. Trimming stripped 8 bases from V and 3 bases from J, with 14 bases between. From germline, CDR1 is LNHDA and CDR2 SQIVND (reference sequence). The CDR3 sequence is CASAGAGHNQPQHF. The CDR3 coding sequence is TGTGCCAGTGCCGGGGCAGGGCACAATCAGCCCCAGCATTTT.

This chain links TRBV18 with TRBJ2-3; the match to TRBD1 covers 12 bases. The CDR3 has 18 residues. V gave up 0 bases and J gave up 3 bases; unmatched junction bases: 7. Germline lookup yields CDR1 KGHSH and CDR2 LQKENI. Written as DNA, the CDR3 is TGTGCCAGCTCACCACCGTGGCCGGGACAGGGGGCAACAGATACGCAGTATTTT. The encoded protein is CASSPPWPGQGATDTQYF.

The chain uses TRBV7-2 and TRBJ2-2, with D perhaps TRBD1 (7 bases). Trimming took off 4 bases at V and 7 bases at J, with 10 bases between the two ends. Germline V gene sequence: CDR1 SGHTA, CDR2 FQGNSA. This CDR3 is built from 13 residues. The CDR3 reads CASSWRDSGELFF. DNA of the CDR3: TGTGCCAGCAGCTGGCGGGACAGCGGGGAGCTGTTTTTT. The variable domain in full, completed from reference TRBV7-2 and TRBJ2-2, reads GAGVSQSPSNKVTEKGKDVELRCDPISGHTALYWYRQSLGQGLEFLIYFQGNSAPDKSGLPSDRFSAERTGGSVSTLTIQRTQQEDSAVYLCASSWRDSGELFFGEGSRLTVL.

V usage is TRBV10-1 and J usage is TRBJ2-5; no firm D call. The J call is doubtful: the DNA matches TRBJ2-7 better. From germline, CDR1 is WNHNN and CDR2 SYGVQD (reference sequence). The length of the CDR3 is 17 residues. CDR3: CASSESSLRPPTYEQYF. In nucleotides, the CDR3 is TGCGCCAGCAGTGAGTCGAGTTTGCGGCCCCCCACCTACGAGCAGTACTTC.

This clone turned up a few times. The CDR3, as DNA: TGCGCCAGCAGCTTGGACCTTAGTAACGAGCAGTACTTC. This codes for CASSLDLSNEQYF. The V gene is TRBV5-1, the J gene TRBJ2-7; D is undetermined. V lost 0 bases and J 5 bases, leaving 9 bases between the germline ends. CDR3 length: 13 amino acids. CDR1 is SGHRS, CDR2 YFSETQ, per germline.

The rearrangement uses TRBV5-4 and TRBJ2-7, with 12 bases that match TRBD2. Germline lookup yields CDR1 SGHNT and CDR2 YYREEE (reference sequence). The CDR3 runs 14 residues. J was trimmed by 6 bases and V by 3 bases; bases with no gene match: 4. The CDR3 DNA reads TGTGCCAGCAGCTCGACTAGCGGGAGCAGCGAGCAGTACTTC. Its protein is CASSSTSGSSEQYF.

This clone was seen once. The chain carries TRBV19 and TRBJ2-2; 10 bases are a match to TRBD2. CDR1 is LNHDA, CDR2 SQIVND, per germline (reference sequence). The trim removed 4 bases at V and 4 bases at J, leaving 6 bases unmatched. This CDR3 is built from 16 residues. The CDR3: CASSTRTSGITGELFF. DNA of the CDR3: TGTGCCAGTAGTACACGGACTAGCGGAATCACCGGGGAGCTGTTTTTT.

The chain uses TRBV28 and TRBJ1-2; the match to TRBD1 covers 7 bases. Germline CDR1 and CDR2: MDHEN and SYDVKM. After removal of 5 bases from V and 4 bases from J, the junction contained 10 bases not matched to a gene. The CDR3 runs to 15 residues. The CDR3 bases are TGTGCCAGCAGTCCGACAGGGCCTCGAGGCTATGGCTACACCTTC. Protein sequence: CASSPTGPRGYGYTF.

The rearrangement links TRBV7-7 to TRBJ2-5; 11 bases align to TRBD2. Per germline, CDR1 SSHAT and CDR2 FNYEAQ (reference sequence). The length of the CDR3 is 20 residues. Trimming removed 0 bases from V and 0 bases from J; junction bases left unmatched: 12. The CDR3 region is CASSLAGTRGTSGYQETQYF. In DNA form, the CDR3 reads TGTGCCAGCAGCTTAGCGGGAACTAGGGGGACTAGCGGTTACCAAGAGACCCAGTACTTC.